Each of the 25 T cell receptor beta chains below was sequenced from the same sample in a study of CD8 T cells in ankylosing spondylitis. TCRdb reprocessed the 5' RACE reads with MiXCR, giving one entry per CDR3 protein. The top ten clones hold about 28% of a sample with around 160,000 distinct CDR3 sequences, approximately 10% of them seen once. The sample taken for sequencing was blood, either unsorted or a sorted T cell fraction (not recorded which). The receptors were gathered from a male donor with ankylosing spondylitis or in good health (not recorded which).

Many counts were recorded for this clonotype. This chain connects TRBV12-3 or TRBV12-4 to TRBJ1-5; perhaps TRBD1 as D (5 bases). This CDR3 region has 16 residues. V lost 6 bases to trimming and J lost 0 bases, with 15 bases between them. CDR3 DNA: TGTGCCAGCAGCCTCGGGGACCTTTTTAGCAATCAGCCCCAGCATTTT. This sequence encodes CASSLGDLFSNQPQHF.

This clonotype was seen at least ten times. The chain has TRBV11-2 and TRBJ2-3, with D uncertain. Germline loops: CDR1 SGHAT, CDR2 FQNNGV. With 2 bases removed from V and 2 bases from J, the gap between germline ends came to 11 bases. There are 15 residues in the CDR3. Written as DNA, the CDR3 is TGTGCCAGCAGCTTATTCCGGAACCCCACAGATACGCAGTATTTT. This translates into CASSLFRNPTDTQYF.

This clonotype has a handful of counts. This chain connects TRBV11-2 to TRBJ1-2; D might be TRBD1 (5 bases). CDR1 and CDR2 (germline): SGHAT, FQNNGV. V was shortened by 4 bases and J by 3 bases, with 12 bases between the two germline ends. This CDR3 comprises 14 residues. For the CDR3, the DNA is TGTGCCAGCAGCTCACGGGGGGGAGACTATGGCTACACCTTC. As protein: CASSSRGGDYGYTF.

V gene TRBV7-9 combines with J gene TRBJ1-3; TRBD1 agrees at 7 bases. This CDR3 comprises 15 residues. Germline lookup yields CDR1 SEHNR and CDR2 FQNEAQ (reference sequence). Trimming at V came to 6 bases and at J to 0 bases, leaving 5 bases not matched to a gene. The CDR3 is CASRPRDSSGNTIYF. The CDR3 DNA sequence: TGTGCCAGCAGGCCAAGGGACAGCTCTGGAAACACCATATATTTT.

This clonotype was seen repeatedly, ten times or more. CDR3 in amino acids: CASSLVSSGSMVDTQYF. CDR3 DNA: TGTGCCAGCAGCTTAGTTTCCAGCGGGAGTATGGTAGATACGCAGTATTTT. V usage is TRBV11-2 and J usage is TRBJ2-3; 8 bases are a match to TRBD2. Trimming cost V 1 base and J 5 bases; bases outside gene matches: 11. The CDR3 is made up of 17 amino acids. Germline V CDR1 and CDR2: SGHAT, FQNNGV.

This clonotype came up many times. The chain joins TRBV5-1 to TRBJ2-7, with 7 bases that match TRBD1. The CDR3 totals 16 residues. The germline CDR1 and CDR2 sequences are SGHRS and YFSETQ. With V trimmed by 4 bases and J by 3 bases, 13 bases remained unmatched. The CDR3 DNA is TGCGCCAGCAGCAAGGGACAGCAACTTGAGGGCTACGAGCAGTACTTC. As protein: CASSKGQQLEGYEQYF.

The DNA for the CDR3 is TGCGCCAGCAGCTTGGTCAGTCGCACTGAAGCTTTCTTT. Translation gives CASSLVSRTEAFF. The chain joins TRBV5-1 to TRBJ1-1; D gene uncertain. V was cut by 0 bases and J by 4 bases, with 7 bases left in between. Germline CDR1 and CDR2: SGHRS and YFSETQ. The CDR3 spans 13 residues.

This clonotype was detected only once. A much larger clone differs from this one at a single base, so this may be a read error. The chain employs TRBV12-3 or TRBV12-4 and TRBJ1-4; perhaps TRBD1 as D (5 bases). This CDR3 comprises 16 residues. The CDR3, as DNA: TGTGCCAGCAGGCCCCTGGGGGTTGGGACTAATGAAAAACTGCTTTTT. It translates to CASRPLGVGTNEKLLF.

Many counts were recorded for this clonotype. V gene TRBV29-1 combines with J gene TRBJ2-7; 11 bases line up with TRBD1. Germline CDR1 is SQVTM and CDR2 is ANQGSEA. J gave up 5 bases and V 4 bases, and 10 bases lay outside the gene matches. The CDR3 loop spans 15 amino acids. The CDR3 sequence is CSVARGTGGGHEQYF. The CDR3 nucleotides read TGCAGCGTTGCCCGGGGGACAGGGGGAGGACACGAGCAGTACTTC.

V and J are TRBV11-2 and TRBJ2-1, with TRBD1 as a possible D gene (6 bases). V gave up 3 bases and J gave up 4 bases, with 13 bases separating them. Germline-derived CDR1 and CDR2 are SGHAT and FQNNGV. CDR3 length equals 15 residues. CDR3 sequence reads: CASSLRQERYNEQFF. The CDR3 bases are TGTGCCAGCAGCTTGCGACAGGAGAGATACAATGAGCAGTTCTTC.

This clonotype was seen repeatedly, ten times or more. The CDR3 nucleotides read TGTGCCAGCAGTTTATCCGGGGCGAACACCGGGGAGCTGTTTTTT. Its translation: CASSLSGANTGELFF. This chain connects TRBV12-3 or TRBV12-4 to TRBJ2-2; tentatively, D is TRBD2 (5 bases). Trimming cost V 2 bases and J 0 bases, with 7 bases left between them. CDR3 length: 15 amino acids.

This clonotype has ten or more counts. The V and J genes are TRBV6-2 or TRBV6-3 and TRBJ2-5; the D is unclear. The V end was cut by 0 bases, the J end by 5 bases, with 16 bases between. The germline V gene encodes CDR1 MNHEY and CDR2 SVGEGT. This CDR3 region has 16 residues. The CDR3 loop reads CASSYSSVTLRETQYF. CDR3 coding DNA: TGTGCCAGCAGTTACTCAAGCGTAACCCTCCGGGAGACCCAGTACTTC.

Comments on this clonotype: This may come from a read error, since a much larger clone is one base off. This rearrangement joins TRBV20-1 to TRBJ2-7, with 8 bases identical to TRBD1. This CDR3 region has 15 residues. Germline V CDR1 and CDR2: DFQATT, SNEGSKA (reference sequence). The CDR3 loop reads CSTSWPGTGGYEQYF. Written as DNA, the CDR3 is TGCAGTACTAGTTGGCCCGGGACAGGAGGTTACGAGCAGTACTTC.

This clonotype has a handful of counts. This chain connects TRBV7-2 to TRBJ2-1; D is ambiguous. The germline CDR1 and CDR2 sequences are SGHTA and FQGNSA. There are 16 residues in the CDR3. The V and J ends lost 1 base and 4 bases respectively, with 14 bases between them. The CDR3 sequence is CASSLDMVLAYNEQFF. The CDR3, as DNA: TGTGCCAGCAGCTTAGATATGGTTCTGGCTTACAATGAGCAGTTCTTC.

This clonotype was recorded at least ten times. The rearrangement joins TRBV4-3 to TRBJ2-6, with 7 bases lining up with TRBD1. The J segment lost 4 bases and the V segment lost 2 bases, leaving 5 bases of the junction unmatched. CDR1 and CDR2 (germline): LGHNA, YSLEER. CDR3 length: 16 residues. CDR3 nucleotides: TGCGCCAGCAGCCAATCGACAGGGCACGGGGCCAACGTCCTGACTTTC. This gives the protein CASSQSTGHGANVLTF.

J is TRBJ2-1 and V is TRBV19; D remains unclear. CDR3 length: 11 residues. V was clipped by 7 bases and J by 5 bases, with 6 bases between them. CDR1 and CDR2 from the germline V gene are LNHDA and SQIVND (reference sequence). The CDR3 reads CASTLDNEQFF. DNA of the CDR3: TGTGCCAGTACGCTAGACAATGAGCAGTTCTTC.

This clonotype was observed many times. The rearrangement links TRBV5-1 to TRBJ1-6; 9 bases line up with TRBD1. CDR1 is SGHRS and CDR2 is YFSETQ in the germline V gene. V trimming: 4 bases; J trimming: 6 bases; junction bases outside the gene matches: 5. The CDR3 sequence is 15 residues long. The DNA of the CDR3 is TGCGCCAGCAGCCCCCAGACAGGGGGTAATTCACCCCTCCACTTT. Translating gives CASSPQTGGNSPLHF.

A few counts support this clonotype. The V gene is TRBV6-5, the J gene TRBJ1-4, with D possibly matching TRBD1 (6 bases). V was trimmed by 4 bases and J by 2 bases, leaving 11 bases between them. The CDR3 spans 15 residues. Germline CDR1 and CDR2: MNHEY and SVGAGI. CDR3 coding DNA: TGTGCCAGCAGTTCCCGGGGGGCGACTAATGAAAAACTGTTTTTT. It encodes CASSSRGATNEKLFF.

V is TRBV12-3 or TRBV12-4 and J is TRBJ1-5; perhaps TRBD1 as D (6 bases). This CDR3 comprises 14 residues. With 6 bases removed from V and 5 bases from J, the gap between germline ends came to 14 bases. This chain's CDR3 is CASRSDRGDQPQHF. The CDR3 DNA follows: TGTGCCAGCAGATCGGACAGAGGAGATCAGCCCCAGCATTTT.

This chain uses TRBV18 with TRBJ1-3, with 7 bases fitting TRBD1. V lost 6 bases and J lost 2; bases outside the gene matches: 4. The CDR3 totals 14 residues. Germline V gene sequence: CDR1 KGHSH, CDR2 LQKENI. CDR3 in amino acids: CASSPDRAGNTIYF. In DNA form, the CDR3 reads TGTGCCAGCTCTCCCGACAGGGCTGGAAACACCATATATTTT.

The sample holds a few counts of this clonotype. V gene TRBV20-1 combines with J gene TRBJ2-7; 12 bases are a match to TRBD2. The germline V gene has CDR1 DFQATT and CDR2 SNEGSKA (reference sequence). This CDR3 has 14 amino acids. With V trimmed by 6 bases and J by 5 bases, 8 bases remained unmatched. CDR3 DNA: TGCAGTGCCACCCTAGCGGGGGGGCCCCACGAGCAGTACTTC. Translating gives CSATLAGGPHEQYF.

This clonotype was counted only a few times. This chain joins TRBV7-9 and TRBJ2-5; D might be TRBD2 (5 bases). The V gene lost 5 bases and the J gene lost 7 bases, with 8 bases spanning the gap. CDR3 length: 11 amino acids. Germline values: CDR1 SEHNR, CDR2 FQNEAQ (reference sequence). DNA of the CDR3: TGTGCCAGCAGCGCCGGAGGGACCCAGTACTTC. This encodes CASSAGGTQYF. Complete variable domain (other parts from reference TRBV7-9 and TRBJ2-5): DTGVSQNPRHKITKRGQNVTFRCDPISEHNRLYWYRQTLGQGPEFLTYFQNEAQLEKSRLLSDRFSAERPKGSFSTLEIQRTEQGDSAMYLCASSAGGTQYFGPGTRLLVL.

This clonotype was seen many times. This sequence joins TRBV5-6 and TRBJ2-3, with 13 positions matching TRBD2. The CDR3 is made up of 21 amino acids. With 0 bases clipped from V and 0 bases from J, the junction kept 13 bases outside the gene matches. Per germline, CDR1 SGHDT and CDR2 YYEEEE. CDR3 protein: CASSLDIMRLAGGGSTDTQYF. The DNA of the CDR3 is TGTGCCAGCAGCTTGGACATCATGAGACTAGCGGGAGGAGGGAGCACAGATACGCAGTATTTT.

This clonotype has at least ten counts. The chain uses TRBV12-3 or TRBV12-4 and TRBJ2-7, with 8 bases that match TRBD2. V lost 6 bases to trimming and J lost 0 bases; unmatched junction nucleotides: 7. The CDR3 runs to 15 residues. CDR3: CASRRDSGDSYEQYF. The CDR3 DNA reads TGTGCCAGCAGGAGGGATAGCGGGGACTCCTACGAGCAGTACTTC.

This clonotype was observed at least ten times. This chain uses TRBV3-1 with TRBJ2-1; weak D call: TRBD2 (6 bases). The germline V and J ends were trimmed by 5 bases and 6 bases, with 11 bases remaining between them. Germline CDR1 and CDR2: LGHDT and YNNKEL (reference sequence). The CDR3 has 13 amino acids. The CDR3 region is CASSYLGGNEQFF. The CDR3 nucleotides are TGTGCCAGCAGCTACTTGGGGGGCAATGAGCAGTTCTTC.